This T cell receptor beta chain stems from a study of OX40 agonist ivuxolimab in advanced cancers. Study background: Patients received ivuxolimab, an agonistic anti-OX40 (CD134) antibody.

Overall study findings and caveats: Circulating CD4+ and CD8+ T cells showed clonal expansion by week 6 at 0.1 to 3.0 mg/kg. Some of the nonresponding patients also showed low levels of normalized T-cell clonal expansion. No determination was made of the antigen specificity of the expanded peripheral T cells.

With V trimmed by 4 bases and J by 0 bases, 10 bases remained unmatched. The CDR3 is 19 residues long. Germline loops: CDR1 SGHRS, CDR2 YFSETQ. Regarding this clone: The antigen remains unidentified.

Assay: immunoSEQ multiplex PCR; the TCRdb copy retains only in-frame clones and omits some. The table has about 78,000 clones, about nine tenths seen once; the top ten hold just under 0.25%. The V gene is TRBV5-1, the J gene TRBJ2-1, with 13 bases identical to TRBD2. This receptor was obtained from an adult with an advanced solid tumor such as melanoma, head and neck, liver or kidney cancer. The input for sequencing was CD4+ or CD8+ T cells sorted from blood, taken in a trial of the OX40 agonist ivuxolimab. The CDR3 coding sequence is TGCGCCAGCAGCATCGGGACTAGCGGGATCAGGAGCTCCTACAATGAGCAGTTCTTC. It is translated as CASSIGTSGIRSSYNEQFF.